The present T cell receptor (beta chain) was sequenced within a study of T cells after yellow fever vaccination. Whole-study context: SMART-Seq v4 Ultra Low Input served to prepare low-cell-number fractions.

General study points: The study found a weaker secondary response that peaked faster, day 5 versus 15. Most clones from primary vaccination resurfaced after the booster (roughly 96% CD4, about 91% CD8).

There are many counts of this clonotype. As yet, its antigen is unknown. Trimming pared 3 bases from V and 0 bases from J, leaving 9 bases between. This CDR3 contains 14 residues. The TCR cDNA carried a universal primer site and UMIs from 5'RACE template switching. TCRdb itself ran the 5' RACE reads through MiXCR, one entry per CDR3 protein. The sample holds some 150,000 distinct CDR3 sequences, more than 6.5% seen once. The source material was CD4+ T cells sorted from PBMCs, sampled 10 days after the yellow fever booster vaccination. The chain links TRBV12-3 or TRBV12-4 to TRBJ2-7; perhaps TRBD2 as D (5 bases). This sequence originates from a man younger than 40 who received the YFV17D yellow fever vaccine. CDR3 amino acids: CASSFEGISYEQYF. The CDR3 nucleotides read TGTGCCAGCAGTTTTGAGGGAATCTCCTACGAGCAGTACTTC.